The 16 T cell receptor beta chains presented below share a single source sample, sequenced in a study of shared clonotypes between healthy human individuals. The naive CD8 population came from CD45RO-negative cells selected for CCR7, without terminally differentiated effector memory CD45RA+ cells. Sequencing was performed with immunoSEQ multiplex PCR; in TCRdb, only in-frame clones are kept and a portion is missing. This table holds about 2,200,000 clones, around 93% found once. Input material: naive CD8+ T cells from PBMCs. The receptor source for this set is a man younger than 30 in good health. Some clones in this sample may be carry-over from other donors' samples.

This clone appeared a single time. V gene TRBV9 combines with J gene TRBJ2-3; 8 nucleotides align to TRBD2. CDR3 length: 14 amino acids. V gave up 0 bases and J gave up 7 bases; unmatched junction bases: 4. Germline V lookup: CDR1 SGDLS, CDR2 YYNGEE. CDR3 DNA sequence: TGTGCCAGCAGCGTAGGACTAGCGCGAAATACGCAGTATTTT. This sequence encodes CASSVGLARNTQYF.

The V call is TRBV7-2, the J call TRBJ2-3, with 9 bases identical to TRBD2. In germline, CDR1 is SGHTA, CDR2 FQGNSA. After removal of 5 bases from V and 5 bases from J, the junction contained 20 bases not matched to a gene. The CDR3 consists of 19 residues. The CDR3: CASSGYSTSGQTPVDTQYF. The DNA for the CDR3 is TGTGCCAGCAGCGGATACTCGACTAGCGGACAAACGCCCGTAGATACGCAGTATTTT.

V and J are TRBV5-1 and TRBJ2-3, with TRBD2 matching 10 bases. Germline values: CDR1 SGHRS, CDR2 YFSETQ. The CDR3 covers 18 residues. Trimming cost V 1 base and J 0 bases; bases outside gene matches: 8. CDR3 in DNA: TGCGCCAGCAGCTTGAGGGCTAGCGGGAGCGGGAGCACAGATACGCAGTATTTT. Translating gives CASSLRASGSGSTDTQYF.

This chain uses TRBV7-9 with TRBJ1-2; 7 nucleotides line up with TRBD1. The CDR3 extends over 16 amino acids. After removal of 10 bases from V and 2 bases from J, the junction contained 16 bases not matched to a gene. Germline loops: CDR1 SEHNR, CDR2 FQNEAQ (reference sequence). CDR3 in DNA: TGTGCCACTATCCCAGCCCTAACGACAGGGAACTATGGCTACACCTTC. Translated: CATIPALTTGNYGYTF. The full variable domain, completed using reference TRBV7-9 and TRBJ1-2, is DTGVSQNPRHKITKRGQNVTFRCDPISEHNRLYWYRQTLGQGPEFLTYFQNEAQLEKSRLLSDRFSAERPKGSFSTLEIQRTEQGDSAMYLCATIPALTTGNYGYTFGSGTRLTVV.

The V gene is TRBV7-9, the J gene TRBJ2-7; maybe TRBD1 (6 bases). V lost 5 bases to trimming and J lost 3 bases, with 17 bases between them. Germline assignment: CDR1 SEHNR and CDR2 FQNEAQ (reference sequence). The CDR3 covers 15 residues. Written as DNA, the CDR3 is TGTGCCAGCAGCCAAATCACACAGGGCTTCTACGAGCAGTACTTC. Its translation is CASSQITQGFYEQYF.

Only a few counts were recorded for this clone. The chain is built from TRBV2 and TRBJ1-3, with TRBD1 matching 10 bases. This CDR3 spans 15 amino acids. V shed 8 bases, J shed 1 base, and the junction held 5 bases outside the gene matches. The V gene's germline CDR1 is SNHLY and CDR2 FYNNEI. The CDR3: CASLGQGDSGNTIYF. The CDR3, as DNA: TGTGCCAGCCTTGGACAGGGGGATTCTGGAAACACCATATATTTT. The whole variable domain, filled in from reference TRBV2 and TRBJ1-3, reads EPEVTQTPSHQVTQMGQEVILRCVPISNHLYFYWYRQILGQKVEFLVSFYNNEISEKSEIFDDQFSVERPDGSNFTLKIRSTKLEDSAMYFCASLGQGDSGNTIYFGEGSWLTVV.

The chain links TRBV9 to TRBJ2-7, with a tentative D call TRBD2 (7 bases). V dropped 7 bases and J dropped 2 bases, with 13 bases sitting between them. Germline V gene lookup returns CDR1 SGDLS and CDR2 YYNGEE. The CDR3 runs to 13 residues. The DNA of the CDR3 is TGTGCCAGCGGGGGCGGGAGAACCTACGAGCAGTACTTC. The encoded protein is CASGGGRTYEQYF.

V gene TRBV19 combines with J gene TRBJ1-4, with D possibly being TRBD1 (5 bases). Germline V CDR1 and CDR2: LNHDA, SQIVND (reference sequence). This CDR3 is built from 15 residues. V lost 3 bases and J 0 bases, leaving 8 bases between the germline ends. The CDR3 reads CASSMRGTTNEKLFF. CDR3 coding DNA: TGTGCCAGTAGTATGCGGGGGACAACTAATGAAAAACTGTTTTTT.

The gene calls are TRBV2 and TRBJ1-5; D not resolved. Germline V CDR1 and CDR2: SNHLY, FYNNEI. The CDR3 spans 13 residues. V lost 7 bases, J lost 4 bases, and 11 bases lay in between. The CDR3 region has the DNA TGTGCCAGCAAAGGGCAGAGTAATCAGCCCCAGCATTTT. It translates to CASKGQSNQPQHF.

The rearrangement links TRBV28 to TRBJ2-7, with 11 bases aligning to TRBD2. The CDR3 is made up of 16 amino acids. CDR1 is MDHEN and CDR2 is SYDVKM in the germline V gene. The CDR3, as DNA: TGTGTTACGGAGGGGCTAGCGGGAGGTGGACCCTACGAGCAGTACTTC. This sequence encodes CVTEGLAGGGPYEQYF.

CDR3 sequence: CASSPFGPTQETQYF. The CDR3 DNA reads as TGTGCCAGTAGTCCCTTTGGACCGACACAAGAGACCCAGTACTTC. J is TRBJ2-5 and V is TRBV19; D is uncertain. V shed 5 bases and J shed 2 bases, with 15 bases lying between them. Germline V lookup: CDR1 LNHDA, CDR2 SQIVND (reference sequence). This CDR3 has 15 residues.

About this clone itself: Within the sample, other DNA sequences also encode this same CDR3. For the CDR3, the DNA is TGTGCCAGCAGCCCCCTAGGGGGAACTGAAGCTTTCTTT. Amino acid sequence: CASSPLGGTEAFF. V and J are TRBV7-9 and TRBJ1-1; D might be TRBD1 (6 bases). V shed 5 bases and J shed 5 bases, with 12 bases lying between them. Germline V lookup: CDR1 SEHNR, CDR2 FQNEAQ (reference sequence). The CDR3 sequence is 13 residues long. Together with reference TRBV7-9 and TRBJ1-1, the CDR3 gives the full variable domain: DTGVSQNPRHKITKRGQNVTFRCDPISEHNRLYWYRQTLGQGPEFLTYFQNEAQLEKSRLLSDRFSAERPKGSFSTLEIQRTEQGDSAMYLCASSPLGGTEAFFGQGTRLTVV.

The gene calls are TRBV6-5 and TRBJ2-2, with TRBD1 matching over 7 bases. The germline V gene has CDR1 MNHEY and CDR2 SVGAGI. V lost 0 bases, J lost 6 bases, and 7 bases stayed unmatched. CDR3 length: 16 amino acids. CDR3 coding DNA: TGTGCCAGCAGTTACTCGGGACAGAGGGCAGCCGGGGAGCTGTTTTTT. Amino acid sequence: CASSYSGQRAAGELFF.

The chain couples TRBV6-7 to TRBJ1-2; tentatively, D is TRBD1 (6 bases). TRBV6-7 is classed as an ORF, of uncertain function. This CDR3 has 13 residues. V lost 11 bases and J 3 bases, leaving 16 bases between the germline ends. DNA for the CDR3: TGTGCCTCCAGGGGTTCGGCACACTATGGCTACACCTTC. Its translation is CASRGSAHYGYTF.

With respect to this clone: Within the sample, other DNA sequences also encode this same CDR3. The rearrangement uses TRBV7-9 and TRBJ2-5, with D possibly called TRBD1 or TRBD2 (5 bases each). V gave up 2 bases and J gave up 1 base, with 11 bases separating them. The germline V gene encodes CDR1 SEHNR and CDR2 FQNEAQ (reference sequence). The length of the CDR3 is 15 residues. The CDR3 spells CASSLRKGTQETQYF. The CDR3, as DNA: TGTGCCAGCAGCTTAAGAAAGGGGACCCAAGAGACCCAGTACTTC.

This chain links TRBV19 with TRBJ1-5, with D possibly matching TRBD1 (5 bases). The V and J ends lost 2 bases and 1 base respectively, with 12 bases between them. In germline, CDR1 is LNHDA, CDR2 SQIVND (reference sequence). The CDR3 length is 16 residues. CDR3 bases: TGTGCCAGTAGTATATCGAGGGGCTGGAGCAATCAGCCCCAGCATTTT. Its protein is CASSISRGWSNQPQHF.